This T cell receptor (beta chain) was recovered during a study of beta chain features in type 1 diabetes (dated by TCRdb to the late 2010s). General notes on the study: Patients and healthy donors did not differ in mean age, gender distribution, total cell number or subset yield. A total of approximately 100,000,000 sorted cells were examined across all samples, and the number of cells per subset was strongly correlated with RNA yield. The study compared TCRB repertoires of sorted circulating CD4+ T cell subsets between recently diagnosed type 1 diabetes patients and matched healthy donors. Naive and central memory subsets were obtained from all 30 or so donors, but regulatory and stem cell-like memory subsets were isolated from only 8 patients and roughly 8 healthy donors.

The entire amount of isolated RNA was reverse transcribed using the High Capacity cDNA Reverse Transcription Kit, so the sequenced TCRB transcripts were expressed ones. Deep immunoSEQ sequencing was performed on naive, central memory and regulatory T cell samples, with an average of approximately 3.9 million total reads per sample. After sorted cells were lysed in RLT buffer, RNA was extracted with DNase-treated RNeasy Micro or Mini kits, with the choice depending on cell number. To prevent cross-contamination, every cell subset was processed on its own, while patient and healthy donor samples were processed together. Using the immunoSEQ multiplex PCR, TCRB sequences were amplified from cDNA into 87-bp fragments spanning the CDR3 region. Sequencing of the amplicons was done on the Illumina HiSeq platform. In the original analysis: PCR bias was computationally corrected using synthetic template baselines, reads within Hamming distance 2 were collapsed, and singletons that could not be merged were discarded. By aligning reads against IMGT, V, D and J genes, CDR3 length, and insertions or deletions at six rearrangement sites were assigned. Clonotype counts were normalized to sorted cell number within each subset before computing true diversity and Gini coefficients with the tcR R package. The overlap coefficient, calculated on TCRB nucleotide sequences, was used to quantify repertoire sharing. As a proxy for the pre-selection repertoire, out-of-frame TCRB sequences from naive cells were analyzed. This immuneACCESS table, as held by TCRdb, lists in-frame sequences with V and J called but not all clones. Of the missing ones, under half trace to an unresolved V gene in checked studies; the others have no known cause. V and J calls and clone size follow that table, whereas D and trimming were derived from the DNA. The sample contains 430,000 or so clones, approximately 10% of them found a single time. Jointly, the top ten make up about 0.045% of the sample.

The full study reports these points: PCR may preferentially amplify shorter templates, but because patient and control samples were amplified and corrected together, any resulting skew would affect both groups equally. Naive, central memory and regulatory TCRB repertoires appeared to be more alike among patients than among healthy donors. Patients with type 1 diabetes made fewer insertions and deleted more nucleotides at VDJ recombination sites, implying thymic rearrangement abnormalities. Because cDNA was sequenced instead of genomic DNA, highly expressing activated cells could be over-represented, though the groups showed no difference in activation or CD3 levels. In all four CD4+ subsets, TCRB CDR3 length was moderately but significantly shorter in type 1 diabetes patients. Because the HLA sub-analyses included only small numbers of individuals, any influence of HLA type on TCRB rearrangement was left unresolved.

The trim is 0 bases for V and 8 bases for J, with a gap of 6 bases between the germline ends. As encoded in the germline V gene, CDR1 is SGHTA while CDR2 is FQGNSA. The CDR3, from cysteine to phenylalanine, totals 12 residues. Just CDR3 DNA is preserved here, 36 bases in frame from base 1. On this clone: No antigen is known for it. Per-base qualities were not stored, and no clone one base away is much larger.

A single peripheral blood draw of roughly 0.11 L on average was collected from each donor into heparinised tubes. A BD FACSAria II was used to sort naive, central memory, regulatory and stem cell-like memory CD4+ T cells with a panel that included CD45RO, CCR7, CD25, CD127, CD95 and CD27. Purity was above 95% for every sorted population. PBMCs were separated immediately by Lymphoprep density gradient centrifugation and were stained directly, without being cultured. To minimize batch effects, samples were stained and sorted in pairs, one healthy donor with one patient per experiment. The chain is encoded by TRBV7-2 joined to TRBJ2-3; the D gene is unclear. The receptor was derived from a woman aged 18 to 35 in good health. Sequencing was performed on naive CD4+ T cells from blood. Sample cell subset or site, as interpreted from the label and publication: true naive CD4+ T cells. The nucleotide sequence is TGTGCCAGCAGCTTAGCGGACCTTACGCAGTATTTT. Its product reads: CASSLADLTQYF.